These T cell receptor beta chains were read from a single sample in a study of T cell responses to AZD1222 COVID-19 vaccine. Libraries were prepared by immunoSEQ multiplex PCR; TCRdb keeps only in-frame clonotypes and omits some of them. The table records about 160,000 clones, approximately 88% of them present only once. Here the sequenced sample was peripheral blood, taken 28 days after the second AZD1222 dose. These receptors were taken from an adult who received the AZD1222 COVID-19 vaccine. Both conserved end residues are part of each CDR3. Fields, in order: clone size, D gene, V gene, J gene, CDR3 protein, CDR3 DNA. A D gene is named only where the DNA matches it firmly. Size values are once, few and many counts, or a class for expanded clones, and some rows have none.

size: -
D: -
V: TRBV1
J: TRBJ2-1
CDR3: CTSRANEQFF
DNA: TGCACCAGCAGAGCTAATGAGCAGTTCTTC

size: -
D: -
V: TRBV7-9
J: TRBJ2-1
CDR3: CASRDGNNEQFF
DNA: TGTGCCAGTCGGGACGGAAACAATGAGCAGTTCTTC

size: -
D: -
V: TRBV30
J: TRBJ1-1
CDR3: CAWNLVYTEAFF
DNA: TGTGCCTGGAATTTGGTGTACACTGAAGCTTTCTTT

size: -
D: -
V: TRBV10-3
J: TRBJ2-2
CDR3: CAISDPSRGGITGELFF
DNA: TGTGCCATCAGTGACCCTTCGAGAGGGGGAATCACCGGGGAGCTGTTTTTT

size: -
D: TRBD1
V: TRBV18
J: TRBJ1-5
CDR3: CASSPQGAGQPQHF
DNA: TGTGCCAGCTCACCCCAGGGGGCTGGACAGCCCCAGCATTTT

size: -
D: -
V: TRBV7-9
J: TRBJ1-1
CDR3: CASSFREVTEAFF
DNA: TGTGCCAGCAGCTTCAGGGAAGTTACTGAAGCTTTCTTT

size: -
D: -
V: TRBV4-3
J: TRBJ1-4
CDR3: CASSQDTQVSNEKLFF
DNA: TGCGCCAGCAGCCAAGATACCCAGGTCTCTAATGAAAAACTGTTTTTT

size: -
D: -
V: TRBV3-1/TRBV3-2
J: TRBJ1-2
CDR3: CASSQVSGRNYGYTF
DNA: TGTGCCAGCAGCCAGGTGTCGGGGAGGAACTATGGCTACACCTTC

size: -
D: -
V: TRBV18
J: TRBJ1-2
CDR3: CASSPGLLEMGGYTF
DNA: TGTGCCAGCTCACCGGGACTCTTGGAGATGGGAGGCTACACCTTC

size: -
D: -
V: TRBV4-1
J: TRBJ1-2
CDR3: CASSPRGDYGYTF
DNA: TGCGCCAGCAGCCCGAGGGGGGACTATGGCTACACCTTC

size: -
D: -
V: TRBV29-1
J: TRBJ1-4
CDR3: CSVEDLRSGGARGGKLFF
DNA: TGCAGCGTTGAAGATCTTCGTTCGGGGGGCGCTCGCGGTGGAAAACTGTTTTTT

size: -
D: TRBD2
V: TRBV5-4
J: TRBJ2-2
CDR3: CASSDGGTRILAGELFF
DNA: TGTGCCAGCAGCGACGGAGGGACTAGGATTCTCGCCGGGGAGCTGTTTTTT

size: -
D: -
V: TRBV21-1
J: TRBJ1-4
CDR3: CASSTPPGTLNATNEKLFF
DNA: TGTGCCAGCAGCACCCCTCCCGGGACGTTGAATGCAACTAATGAAAAACTGTTTTTT

size: -
D: -
V: TRBV19
J: TRBJ2-3
CDR3: CASSMVEVVTDTQYF
DNA: TGTGCCAGTAGTATGGTCGAGGTGGTCACAGATACGCAGTATTTT

size: -
D: TRBD1
V: TRBV4-1
J: TRBJ1-1
CDR3: CASSPLDGQATPEAFF
DNA: TGCGCCAGCAGCCCGTTAGACGGACAGGCGACCCCTGAAGCTTTCTTT

size: -
D: TRBD1
V: TRBV7-2
J: TRBJ2-7
CDR3: CASSPMDRGTYEQYF
DNA: TGTGCCAGCAGCCCTATGGACAGGGGAACCTACGAGCAGTACTTC

size: -
D: -
V: TRBV29-1
J: TRBJ2-1
CDR3: CSVSGSSSYNEQFF
DNA: TGCAGCGTTTCTGGCAGCAGCTCCTACAATGAGCAGTTCTTC

size: -
D: -
V: TRBV3-1/TRBV3-2
J: TRBJ2-7
CDR3: CASSPFWQHYEQYF
DNA: TGTGCCAGCAGCCCTTTCTGGCAGCACTACGAGCAGTACTTC

size: -
D: -
V: TRBV2
J: TRBJ2-3
CDR3: CASSEASDTQYF
DNA: TGTGCCAGCAGTGAAGCGTCGGATACGCAGTATTTT

size: -
D: TRBD1
V: TRBV19
J: TRBJ2-1
CDR3: CASNEWRDRGLGEQFF
DNA: TGTGCCAGTAACGAATGGCGGGACAGGGGGCTTGGGGAGCAGTTCTTC

size: -
D: TRBD1
V: TRBV7-9
J: TRBJ1-1
CDR3: CASSTRGRGNTEAFF
DNA: TGTGCCAGCAGCACCAGGGGGCGGGGGAACACTGAAGCTTTCTTT

size: -
D: -
V: TRBV7-2
J: TRBJ1-2
CDR3: CASSPRSGSFPTNYGYTF
DNA: TGTGCCAGCAGCCCTAGATCGGGGAGCTTTCCTACTAACTATGGCTACACCTTC

size: -
D: -
V: TRBV3-1/TRBV3-2
J: TRBJ1-2
CDR3: CASLGLAGPLYGYTF
DNA: TGTGCCAGCTTAGGGCTCGCAGGACCACTTTATGGCTACACCTTC

size: -
D: -
V: TRBV11-2
J: TRBJ2-3
CDR3: CASSLGGGTDTQYF
DNA: TGTGCCAGCAGCTTGGGGGGAGGCACAGATACGCAGTATTTT

size: -
D: TRBD1
V: TRBV10-2
J: TRBJ1-2
CDR3: CASSPGTGGVYGYTF
DNA: TGCGCCAGCAGTCCAGGGACAGGGGGCGTCTATGGCTACACCTTC

size: -
D: -
V: TRBV19
J: TRBJ1-6
CDR3: CASRRGGVANNSPLHF
DNA: TGTGCCAGCCGCCGTGGGGGGGTGGCAAATAATTCACCCCTCCACTTT

size: -
D: -
V: TRBV4-2
J: TRBJ1-1
CDR3: CASSRRDGSEAFF
DNA: TGTGCCAGCAGCCGTAGAGACGGGTCTGAAGCTTTCTTT

size: few
D: -
V: TRBV7-2
J: TRBJ2-3
CDR3: CASSLDSGGTDTQYF
DNA: TGTGCCAGCAGCTTAGACAGCGGAGGTACAGATACGCAGTATTTT

size: -
D: -
V: TRBV11-2
J: TRBJ1-6
CDR3: CASSSDTSSYNSPLHF
DNA: TGTGCCAGCAGCTCAGACACTAGCTCCTATAATTCACCCCTCCACTTT

size: -
D: -
V: TRBV9
J: TRBJ1-4
CDR3: CASSPTGTNEKLFF
DNA: TGTGCCAGCAGCCCCACGGGAACTAATGAAAAACTGTTTTTT

size: -
D: TRBD1
V: TRBV19
J: TRBJ1-6
CDR3: CASSTLGQAAYSPLHF
DNA: TGTGCCAGTAGTACCCTAGGACAGGCCGCTTATTCACCCCTCCACTTT

size: -
D: -
V: TRBV27
J: TRBJ1-1
CDR3: CASRKGAGAFF
DNA: TGTGCCAGCAGAAAAGGGGCTGGGGCTTTCTTT

size: -
D: -
V: TRBV5-4
J: TRBJ2-2
CDR3: CASSLRQPPGELFF
DNA: TGTGCCAGCAGCTTGAGGCAGCCGCCCGGGGAGCTGTTTTTT

size: -
D: -
V: TRBV3-1/TRBV3-2
J: TRBJ2-5
CDR3: CASSQGVTAQETQYF
DNA: TGTGCCAGCAGCCAAGGAGTAACGGCCCAAGAGACCCAGTACTTC

size: -
D: TRBD1
V: TRBV5-1
J: TRBJ2-7
CDR3: CASSFTGGGEQYF
DNA: TGCGCCAGCAGCTTCACAGGGGGCGGCGAGCAGTACTTC

size: -
D: -
V: TRBV9
J: TRBJ1-1
CDR3: CASSQGGAEAFF
DNA: TGTGCCAGCAGTCAAGGGGGGGCTGAAGCTTTCTTT

size: -
D: TRBD1
V: TRBV4-3
J: TRBJ1-6
CDR3: CASSRRGLTYNSPLHF
DNA: TGCGCCAGCAGCCGAAGGGGGCTAACCTATAATTCACCCCTCCACTTT

size: -
D: -
V: TRBV5-4
J: TRBJ1-1
CDR3: CASSPDSNTEAFF
DNA: TGTGCCAGCAGCCCGGACTCAAACACTGAAGCTTTCTTT

size: -
D: TRBD1
V: TRBV30
J: TRBJ2-4
CDR3: CAWSRDSNKNIQYF
DNA: TGTGCCTGGAGCCGGGACAGCAACAAAAACATTCAGTACTTC

size: few
D: TRBD1
V: TRBV7-3
J: TRBJ2-2
CDR3: CASSPDRRELFF
DNA: TGTGCCAGCAGCCCGGACAGGCGGGAGCTGTTTTTT

size: -
D: TRBD1
V: TRBV10-3
J: TRBJ2-1
CDR3: CAISEPWTGGKGNEQFF
DNA: TGTGCCATCAGTGAGCCCTGGACAGGGGGTAAAGGGAATGAGCAGTTCTTC

size: -
D: -
V: TRBV30
J: TRBJ1-1
CDR3: CAWSVVYTEAFF
DNA: TGTGCCTGGAGTGTCGTGTACACTGAAGCTTTCTTT

size: -
D: -
V: TRBV5-1
J: TRBJ1-3
CDR3: CASSRDGNTIYF
DNA: TGCGCCAGCAGTCGGGATGGAAACACCATATATTTT

size: once
D: -
V: TRBV6-2/TRBV6-3
J: TRBJ2-3
CDR3: CASSPLGDTQYF
DNA: TGTGCCAGCAGTCCACTCGGGGATACGCAGTATTTT

size: -
D: -
V: TRBV2
J: TRBJ1-1
CDR3: CASTGGLSNTEAFF
DNA: TGTGCCAGCACCGGGGGGTTATCGAACACTGAAGCTTTCTTT

size: -
D: -
V: TRBV25-1
J: TRBJ1-2
CDR3: CATGGGWNGYTF
DNA: TGTGCTACCGGGGGAGGGTGGAATGGCTACACCTTC

size: -
D: -
V: TRBV5-1
J: TRBJ1-4
CDR3: CASSPGTADEKLFF
DNA: TGCGCCAGCAGCCCCGGGACTGCCGACGAAAAACTGTTTTTT

size: -
D: TRBD1
V: TRBV11-3
J: TRBJ2-3
CDR3: CASSLRQGAGTDTQYF
DNA: TGTGCCAGCAGCTTAAGACAGGGGGCAGGGACAGATACGCAGTATTTT